This T cell receptor (beta chain) was identified during a study of blood T cell repertoires in COVID-19. Study-level information: PBMCs, B-cell-depleted T cells, or T cells were the source of the cDNA or gDNA that made up the material.

Germline CDR1 and CDR2: SNHLY and FYNNEI. This CDR3 has 16 residues. V shed 6 bases, J shed 8 bases, and the junction held 13 bases outside the gene matches. The table came from immunoSEQ multiplex PCR; TCRdb's copy has only in-frame clones and leaves some out. The table has 200,000 to 250,000 clones, 70% to 85% seen once; the top ten hold 15%. This clone appeared a single time. This TCR came from a man in his forties who had recovered from COVID-19. The specimen was PBMCs or T cells enriched from blood (not recorded which). The chain is built from TRBV2 and TRBJ1-6, with 7 positions matching TRBD1. Written as DNA, the CDR3 is TGTGCCAGCAGCAAAAGGGGGCCTTCTAGAGATTCACCCCTCCACTTT. Amino acids: CASSKRGPSRDSPLHF.